These T cell receptor beta chains were read from a single sample in a study of beta chain features in type 1 diabetes. Measured with immunoSEQ multiplex PCR; TCRdb has only the in-frame clones, and not every one. The repertoire holds around 190,000 clones, with around 13% as singletons. Sequenced sample: central memory CD4+ T cells from blood. These TCRs come from a woman between 18 and 29 years old in good health. The CDR3 runs from the conserved cysteine through the conserved F or W. The D gene is left open where the match is weak. Not all rows give a size; the values are once, few, many and, for expanded clones, a class.

>.|.|TRBJ2-7|TRBV10-3
TGTGCCATCAGTGCAGGGAACTCCTACGAGCAGTACTTC
CAISAGNSYEQYF
>TRBD2|few|TRBJ2-1|TRBV7-9
TGTGCCAGCAGCTTTAGGGGCAGCGGGAGGGCGCACAATGAGCAGTTCTTC
CASSFRGSGRAHNEQFF
>.|.|TRBJ2-5|TRBV5-6
TGTGCCAGCTTCAACAGGGAAGAGACCCAGTACTTC
CASFNREETQYF
>.|.|TRBJ2-7|TRBV28
TGTGCCACCCACTCTGCAGCTAGGGGCCTCTACGAGCAGTACTTC
CATHSAARGLYEQYF
>.|few|TRBJ2-1|TRBV4-1
TGCGCCAGCAGCCAAGATCACAGCTACCCCTACAATGAGCAGTTCTTC
CASSQDHSYPYNEQFF
>.|.|TRBJ2-1|TRBV28
TGTGCCAGCAGATCATTTGTTGGGGCCTTATACAATGAGCAGTTCTTC
CASRSFVGALYNEQFF
>TRBD2|few|TRBJ2-5|TRBV11-2
TGTGCCAGCAGCTTAGCTAGCGGGAGCGGTCGAGAGACCCAGTACTTC
CASSLASGSGRETQYF
>TRBD1|few|TRBJ1-1|TRBV9
TGTGCCAGCAGGAGACAGGGTACTGAAGCTTTCTTT
CASRRQGTEAFF
>TRBD2|few|TRBJ2-1|TRBV28
TGTGCCAGCAGTTTATCTAGCGGCCTCGTCTTTAATGAGCAGTTCTTC
CASSLSSGLVFNEQFF
>.|.|TRBJ2-3|TRBV7-9
TGTGCCAGCAGCCCCTACACAGATACGCAGTATTTT
CASSPYTDTQYF
>.|.|TRBJ1-1|TRBV29-1
TGCAGCGTTGAACAGAACACTGAAGCTTTCTTT
CSVEQNTEAFF
>TRBD1|.|TRBJ1-1|TRBV29-1
TGCAGCGTTAACAGGGGGCAGGGCACTGAAGCTTTCTTT
CSVNRGQGTEAFF
>TRBD2|few|TRBJ2-1|TRBV27
TGTGCCAGCGGCAAGACTAGCGGGAGGGTATCCAATGAGCAGTTCTTC
CASGKTSGRVSNEQFF
>.|few|TRBJ1-1|TRBV5-1
TGCGCCAGCAGCGTCCCGGGGACTCTATACGCTTTCTTT
CASSVPGTLYAFF
>.|few|TRBJ2-5|TRBV5-6
TGTGCCAGCAGCTTGCCAGTGATCCAAGAGACCCAGTACTTC
CASSLPVIQETQYF
>.|.|TRBJ1-1|TRBV9
TGTGCCAGCAGCTCAGGTGTGAACACTGAAGCTTTCTTT
CASSSGVNTEAFF